The rows below give T cell receptor beta chains drawn from one sample of a study of graft-versus-host responses after intestinal transplantation. Using immunoSEQ multiplex PCR, the repertoire was profiled, and TCRdb retains in-frame clones only, with some absent. Of around 16,000 clones in the sample, roughly 80% were seen once. This specimen was ileum tissue, taken approximately 590 days after intestinal transplantation. Source of these receptors: a human patient who received an intestinal transplant, so some T cells may come from the graft donor. Each CDR3 is given with its conserved first and last residue. A D gene is named only where the DNA matches it firmly. Only some rows state a clone size, as once, few, many or a class for expanded clones.

size,J,length,V,D,DNA,CDR3
-,TRBJ1-5,13,TRBV6-6,TRBD1,TGTGCCAGCGGAAGACAGGGGGTACAGCCCCAGCATTTT,CASGRQGVQPQHF
-,TRBJ2-1,17,TRBV27,-,TGTGCCAGCAGTTTATGGTCCGGGGGACTCTCCTACAATGAGCAGTTCTTC,CASSLWSGGLSYNEQFF
-,TRBJ2-6,15,TRBV6-5,TRBD1,TGTGCCAGCAGCCCCAGACAGGGACGGGCCAACGTCCTGACTTTC,CASSPRQGRANVLTF
few,TRBJ2-2,16,TRBV15,-,TGTGCCACCAGCAGAGGATGGGGAGGAAACACCGGGGAGCTGTTTTTT,CATSRGWGGNTGELFF
-,TRBJ2-2,15,TRBV5-1,-,TGCGCCAGCAGCACCACGGGGGCCTCCACCGGGGAGCTGTTTTTT,CASSTTGASTGELFF
-,TRBJ2-7,15,TRBV23-1,-,TGCGCCAGCAGTCCCCCGACAGGGGACTACTACGAGCAGTACTTC,CASSPPTGDYYEQYF
-,TRBJ2-7,14,TRBV14,-,TGTGCCAGCAGCCAAGATGTCGGCTCCTACGAGCAGTACTTC,CASSQDVGSYEQYF
-,TRBJ2-3,12,TRBV19,-,TGTGCCAGTAGTGAACAGGGAAATACGCAGTATTTT,CASSEQGNTQYF
-,TRBJ1-1,17,TRBV5-1,TRBD1,TGCGCCAGCAGCTTCTTGGGGGGACAGGTAGGGAGTGCTGAAGCTTTCTTT,CASSFLGGQVGSAEAFF
-,TRBJ2-5,14,TRBV19,TRBD1,TGTGCCAGTAGGAGCACAGGGGCCTCGGAGACCCAGTACTTC,CASRSTGASETQYF
-,TRBJ1-1,12,TRBV7-2,-,TGTGCCAGCAGCTTATCCCTGGGTGAAGCTTTCTTT,CASSLSLGEAFF
once,TRBJ2-5,16,TRBV11-2,-,TGTGCCAGCAGCCACATAGGGGCGACTAGAATCGAGACCCAGTACTTC,CASSHIGATRIETQYF
-,TRBJ1-5,13,TRBV5-6,-,TGTGCCAGCAGACACACCGGGGATCAGCCCCAGCATTTT,CASRHTGDQPQHF
-,TRBJ2-3,15,TRBV5-6,-,TGTGCCAGCAGCTTGCCTGGGCCCTCTGTCGATACGCAGTATTTT,CASSLPGPSVDTQYF
-,TRBJ2-3,15,TRBV7-3,TRBD1,TGTGCCAGCAGCTTGACAGGGGTTGTCACAGATACGCAGTATTTT,CASSLTGVVTDTQYF
-,TRBJ1-6,15,TRBV5-5,-,TGTGCCAGCAGCTTGGACGACTCCTATAATTCACCCCTCCACTTT,CASSLDDSYNSPLHF
-,TRBJ2-5,16,TRBV7-8,-,TGTGCCAGCAGCTTAGCGCTCCAGGACCCCCAAGAGACCCAGTACTTC,CASSLALQDPQETQYF
-,TRBJ2-5,17,TRBV11-3,TRBD1,TGTGCCAGCAGCTTATGGGACCGGACAGGGGGCGAAGAGACCCAGTACTTC,CASSLWDRTGGEETQYF
-,TRBJ1-6,15,TRBV6-1,TRBD1,TGTGCCAGCAGTGGGGGACAGGGGCGGTATTCACCCCTCCACTTT,CASSGGQGRYSPLHF
-,TRBJ1-2,12,TRBV30,-,TGTGCCTGGTCCCAGGGTAACTATGGCTACACCTTC,CAWSQGNYGYTF
once,TRBJ2-1,20,TRBV5-3,TRBD1,TGTGCCAGAAGCCCCCGGCGTTTGGGACAGGAGGCTTTTCCTTACAATGAGCAGTTCTTC,CARSPRRLGQEAFPYNEQFF
-,TRBJ1-2,12,TRBV30,-,TGTGCCTGGGGCAGGGTGAACTATGGCTACACCTTC,CAWGRVNYGYTF
-,TRBJ2-6,15,TRBV25-1,-,TGTGCCAGCAGTGCCCCGGGAGCCCTTACCAACGTCCTGACTTTC,CASSAPGALTNVLTF
-,TRBJ1-2,15,TRBV4-3,TRBD1,TGCGCCAGCAGCCCCACTACCGGACAGGGCCATGGCTACACCTTC,CASSPTTGQGHGYTF
-,TRBJ1-1,16,TRBV4-1,-,TGCGCCAGCAGCCAAGCGGCAGATCCAATGAACACTGAAGCTTTCTTT,CASSQAADPMNTEAFF
-,TRBJ1-3,14,TRBV30,-,TGTGCCTGGAGTGGACACCCTGAGTGGGACACCATATATTTT,CAWSGHPEWDTIYF
-,TRBJ1-4,14,TRBV6-1,-,TGTGCCAGCAGCGACGGCCCTAATAATGAAAAACTGTTTTTT,CASSDGPNNEKLFF
few,TRBJ2-7,14,TRBV10-2,TRBD2,TGCGCCAGCAGTGATAGCGGGTACTCCTACGAGCAGTACTTC,CASSDSGYSYEQYF
-,TRBJ2-7,17,TRBV5-4,TRBD2,TGTGCCAGCAGCTCCACCCCTAGCGGGGGGTTCTCCTACGAGCAGTACTTC,CASSSTPSGGFSYEQYF
-,TRBJ2-3,15,TRBV6-5,TRBD2,TGTGCCAGCAGTTACCAGCGGGGGGCCGATGATACGCAGTATTTT,CASSYQRGADDTQYF
-,TRBJ2-3,17,TRBV7-9,TRBD1,TGTGCCAGCAGCTCTCCGGGACAGGGCTTTAGCACAGATACGCAGTATTTT,CASSSPGQGFSTDTQYF
-,TRBJ1-1,13,TRBV27,-,TGTGCCAGCAGTCATGGGGCCGTCACTGAAGCTTTCTTT,CASSHGAVTEAFF
once,TRBJ2-3,14,TRBV5-1,-,TGCGCCAGCAGCTTGGAGGTGGGCCCAGATACGCAGTATTTT,CASSLEVGPDTQYF
-,TRBJ2-1,13,TRBV7-8,-,TGTGCCACACGGGACGGCTCCTACAATGAGCAGTTCTTC,CATRDGSYNEQFF
-,TRBJ2-2,15,TRBV5-4,-,TGTGCCAGCAGCTTGGAAGGCTTCGAGACCGGGGAGCTGTTTTTT,CASSLEGFETGELFF
-,TRBJ1-4,14,TRBV7-3,-,TGTGCCAGCAGCCCAGGGGTGACTAATGAAAAACTGTTTTTT,CASSPGVTNEKLFF
-,TRBJ2-7,15,TRBV5-1,TRBD1,TGCGCCAGCAGCTTGTCCCCGCAGGGGGCAGAGGGGCAGTACTTC,CASSLSPQGAEGQYF
-,TRBJ2-1,16,TRBV18,TRBD1,TGTGCCAGCTCACCACAACCCGGGACAGGGTATCAGGAGCAGTTCTTC,CASSPQPGTGYQEQFF
-,TRBJ2-3,15,TRBV19,-,TGTGCCACCTCTACGGACTTCAGGTTAACAGATACGCAGTATTTT,CATSTDFRLTDTQYF
-,TRBJ1-6,13,TRBV5-8,-,TGTGCCAGCTTGTGGCAGTATAATTCACCCCTCCACTTT,CASLWQYNSPLHF
-,TRBJ2-1,15,TRBV11-3,-,TGTGCCAGCAGCTTAGGGTCGGGCAACTACAATGAGCAGTTCTTC,CASSLGSGNYNEQFF
-,TRBJ1-5,14,TRBV28,-,TGTGCCAGCAGCCTCCTCTCCGAGAATCAGCCCCAGCATTTT,CASSLLSENQPQHF
-,TRBJ1-2,13,TRBV30,-,TGTGCCTGGAGTGTTCGTACAGGCTATGGCTACACCTTC,CAWSVRTGYGYTF
-,TRBJ1-6,13,TRBV4-1,-,TGCGCCAGCAGCGCCGGATCCAATTCACCCCTCCACTTT,CASSAGSNSPLHF
-,TRBJ1-1,14,TRBV7-6,TRBD1,TGTGCCAGCAGCGGGCGGGACAGGGCGTCTGAAGCTTTCTTT,CASSGRDRASEAFF
once,TRBJ2-5,14,TRBV5-1,TRBD1,TGCGCCAGCAGACCACAGGGGGGCCACGAGACCCAGTACTTC,CASRPQGGHETQYF
-,TRBJ1-5,15,TRBV7-9,-,TGTGCCAGCAGCTCCGCCCGGGGGTCCAATCAGCCCCAGCATTTT,CASSSARGSNQPQHF
-,TRBJ1-2,13,TRBV7-9,-,TGTGCCAGCAGCACACAGGGTACCTATGGCTACACCTTC,CASSTQGTYGYTF
-,TRBJ2-7,13,TRBV7-9,-,TGTGCCAGCGGGACATCCGGCTACTACGAGCAGTACTTC,CASGTSGYYEQYF
-,TRBJ1-5,16,TRBV19,-,TGTGCCAGTAGTATCTCGGACTCTTTGGGCAATCAGCCCCAGCATTTT,CASSISDSLGNQPQHF
-,TRBJ1-6,15,TRBV7-8,TRBD1,TGTGCCAGCAGATATCATCAGGGGGATAATTCACCCCTCCACTTT,CASRYHQGDNSPLHF
-,TRBJ1-1,14,TRBV5-1,TRBD1,TGCGCCAGCAGCTGGACAGGGGGCGGCACTGAAGCTTTCTTT,CASSWTGGGTEAFF